This T cell receptor beta chain stems from a study of blood T cell repertoires in COVID-19 (dated by TCRdb to 2018 to 2021). As for the study more broadly: Samples from collaborators originated in the United States, Italy and Spain and spanned both the acute and convalescent phases of COVID-19. The material from the prospective study consisted of cDNA or gDNA derived from T cells, B-cell-depleted T cells, or PBMCs. A freely available public database, intended as a resource for researchers studying the immune response to SARS-CoV-2, is where the repertoires were released. Sample metadata almost always included a de-identified subject ID, COVID-19 status, age in years and sex. Where available, HLA class I and class II types were taken from metadata supplied by the sample provider and were not determined by assay-based typing. The dataset comprised deeply sampled blood TCRbeta repertoires from subjects exposed to, actively infected with, or recovered from COVID-19. The samples were drawn from the first 160 participants of the ongoing ImmuneRACE study and from over 950 subjects provided by 6 global collaborators. Here is what the overall study found, with its caveats: How much clinical and demographic metadata was included differed by source and by participant, and the metadata was provided uncurated.

TCRbeta CDR3 regions were amplified from genomic DNA by means of the immunoSEQ Assay, a bias-controlled multiplex PCR. The source study handled its data this way. The number of nucleated cells in each sample was estimated by amplification of reference gene primers within the assay. To quantify the absolute abundance of each unique TCRbeta CDR3 rearrangement, sequence reads were collapsed and filtered. Productive Simpson clonality was computed per sample as the square root of Simpson's diversity index over productive rearrangements. In TCRdb, the immuneACCESS table is reduced to in-frame sequences with V and J assigned. These tables do not hold every clone; where another copy was compared, an unresolved V gene accounts for under half, and the others remain unexplained. For V, J and clone size, that table is used; D and trimming come from the DNA. This sample has 75,000 to 85,000 clones in its table, and roughly 82% of those were observed once. The ten largest account for about 7.4% of the sample.

The collaborating institutions used their own protocols to collect whole blood in K2EDTA tubes. For TCRbeta analysis, collaborators shipped samples as frozen whole blood, isolated PBMCs, or DNA extracted from either of those sample types. V and J are truncated by 2 bases and 1 base respectively, leaving an intervening sequence of 9 bases. From cysteine to phenylalanine, the CDR3 is 14 amino acids long. This entry keeps only the CDR3 DNA: 42 bases, framed from base 1. As encoded in the germline V gene (reference sequence), CDR1 is GTSNPN while CDR2 is SVGIG. In regard to this clone: Its target antigen remains unknown. No much larger clone is present one base from it, and per-base qualities are unavailable.

The V and J genes are TRBV30 and TRBJ2-1, with TRBD1 as a weak D call on 6 bases. The clonotype was recovered from a human donor in a cohort sampled during active COVID-19. The sample comprised peripheral blood. DNA sequence: TGTGCCTGGAGTCAGGGGCAGTCCTACAATGAGCAGTTCTTC. This sequence encodes CAWSQGQSYNEQFF.